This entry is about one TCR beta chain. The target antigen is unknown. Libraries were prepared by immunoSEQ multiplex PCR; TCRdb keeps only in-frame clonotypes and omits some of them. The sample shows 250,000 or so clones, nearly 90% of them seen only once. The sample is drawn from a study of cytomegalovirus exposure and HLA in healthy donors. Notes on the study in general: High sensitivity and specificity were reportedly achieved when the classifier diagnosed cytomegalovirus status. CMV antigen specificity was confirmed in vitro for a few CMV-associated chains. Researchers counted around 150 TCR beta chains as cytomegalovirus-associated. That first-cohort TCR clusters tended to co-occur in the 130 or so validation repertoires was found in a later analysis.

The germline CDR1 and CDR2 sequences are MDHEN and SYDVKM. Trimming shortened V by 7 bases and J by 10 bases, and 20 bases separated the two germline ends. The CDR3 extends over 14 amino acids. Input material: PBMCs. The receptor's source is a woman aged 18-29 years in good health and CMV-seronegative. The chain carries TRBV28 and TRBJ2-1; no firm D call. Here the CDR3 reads CASILMATVGEQFF. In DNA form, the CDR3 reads TGTGCCAGCATCTTAATGGCTACCGTCGGGGAGCAGTTCTTC.